Following are 20 T cell receptor beta chains from one sample sequenced in a study of blood T cells in healthy people across ages. Then a second PCR, running about 7 to 11 cycles, was carried out with a sample-barcoded 5' primer and a J-beta primer mix. TCRdb independently ran MiXCR on the 5' RACE reads; one entry per CDR3 protein. This table has approximately 800,000 distinct CDR3 sequences, about 47% appearing once. The specimen sequenced was blood. The receptors here all came from a man aged 80 or over in good health.

Ten or more counts support this clonotype. This chain joins TRBV29-1 and TRBJ2-7, with 10 bases fitting TRBD2. With V trimmed by 4 bases and J by 2 bases, 2 bases remained unmatched. CDR3 size: 13 residues. Germline CDR1 SQVTM, CDR2 ANQGSEA. The DNA of the CDR3 is TGCAGCGTTGGGACTAGCGGAGCCTACGAGCAGTACTTC. Its protein is CSVGTSGAYEQYF.

As to this clonotype: Being one base from a much bigger clone, this may be a read error. The chain carries TRBV20-1 and TRBJ2-3, with 7 positions matching TRBD2. The germline gives CDR1 DFQATT, CDR2 SNEGSKA (reference sequence). The CDR3 covers 16 residues. The V gene end was trimmed by 3 bases and the J gene end by 2 bases; junction bases not matched to a gene: 11. The DNA for the CDR3 is TGCAGTGCTAGCACGCCTAGAGCGGGGCTCACAGATACGCAGTATTTT. Amino acid sequence: CSASTPRAGLTDTQYF.

The chain combines TRBV29-1 with TRBJ1-1, with a possible D match to TRBD1 (5 bases). Trimming shortened V by 5 bases and J by 4 bases, and 8 bases separated the two germline ends. Germline V gene lookup returns CDR1 SQVTM and CDR2 ANQGSEA. The CDR3 totals 11 residues. The CDR3, as DNA: TGCAGCGTTAAAAGGGGCACTGAAGCTTTCTTT. Its protein is CSVKRGTEAFF.

The chain links TRBV4-1 to TRBJ2-7; 7 bases match TRBD2. Losses at the gene ends were 0 bases for V and 12 bases for J; bases not matched to a gene: 8. The germline gives CDR1 MGHRA, CDR2 YSYEKL. This CDR3 comprises 13 residues. The CDR3 DNA is TGCGCCAGCAGCCAAGATCGGGTGGCGGGAGCGTACTTC. This codes for CASSQDRVAGAYF.

This clonotype was observed a few times. The rearrangement joins TRBV5-1 to TRBJ1-2; TRBD1 matches at 12 bases. V shed 0 bases and J 5 bases; nucleotides not matched to a gene: 2. The CDR3 consists of 15 residues. In germline, CDR1 is SGHRS, CDR2 YFSETQ. The CDR3 spells CASSLEGQGAYGYTF. The CDR3 DNA follows: TGCGCCAGCAGCTTGGAGGGACAGGGGGCTTATGGCTACACCTTC. Looking up the rest from reference TRBV5-1 and TRBJ1-2 gives the full variable domain: KAGVTQTPRYLIKTRGQQVTLSCSPISGHRSVSWYQQTPGQGLQFLFEYFSETQRNKGNFPGRFSGRQFSNSRSEMNVSTLELGDSALYLCASSLEGQGAYGYTFGSGTRLTVV.

This clonotype showed up just a few times. The gene calls are TRBV4-2 and TRBJ2-3; 10 nucleotides agree with TRBD2. The CDR3 runs to 17 residues. The junction had 6 bases not matched to a gene; V was cut back by 0 bases and J by 3 bases. CDR1 and CDR2 (germline): LGHNA, YNFKEQ. Here the CDR3 reads CASSQDYGSGRTDTQYF. The CDR3 DNA is TGTGCCAGCAGCCAAGATTATGGTAGCGGGAGGACAGATACGCAGTATTTT.

This chain joins TRBV11-2 and TRBJ2-1; weak D call: TRBD2 (5 bases). The J call could be wrong; TRBJ2-7 is a better fit for the DNA end. Germline V CDR1 and CDR2: SGHAT, FQNNGV. This CDR3 is built from 16 residues. CDR3: CASSSNFGGSYNEQYF. The DNA of the CDR3 is TGTGCCAGCAGCTCTAACTTCGGAGGCTCCTACAATGAGCAGTACTTC.

This rearrangement joins TRBV11-3 to TRBJ2-5; 7 bases map to TRBD1. The J call is in doubt because the DNA end fits TRBJ2-7 better. CDR1 and CDR2 (germline): SGHNT, YENEEA. The CDR3 runs to 16 residues. CDR3 nucleotide sequence: TGTGCCAGCAGCCCGGGTCCGGGACAGCAAGTCTACGAGCAGTACTTC. Residues: CASSPGPGQQVYEQYF.

A word on this clonotype: An end of the junction does not agree with germline; a read error may underlie this. This chain uses TRBV28 with TRBJ1-2; D is unclear. The germline gives CDR1 MDHEN, CDR2 SYDVKM. The CDR3 sequence is 15 residues long. CDR3 nucleotides: TGTGCCAGCAGTTTTCTCGCAGGAGAACACTATGACTACACCTTC. Its translation: CASSFLAGEHYDYTF.

In its sample, this clonotype was seen a few times. The V and J genes are TRBV6-2 or TRBV6-3 and TRBJ2-7; 14 bases line up with TRBD2. The CDR3 has 16 amino acids. Germline V gene data show CDR1 as MNHEY and CDR2 as SVGEGT. The junction had 5 bases not matched to a gene; V was cut back by 5 bases and J by 2 bases. In nucleotides, the CDR3 is TGTGCCAGCAGTCCACTGGGACTAGCGGGGGCCTACGAGCAGTACTTC. The encoded protein is CASSPLGLAGAYEQYF.

This clonotype came up a few times. The chain combines TRBV29-1 with TRBJ1-5; D is perhaps TRBD1 (5 bases). This CDR3 is built from 15 residues. V lost 5 bases, J lost 0 bases, and 14 bases lay in between. Looked up from germline, CDR1 is SQVTM and CDR2 is ANQGSEA. DNA for the CDR3: TGCAGCGTTACCCCTACAGGAGATAGCAATCAGCCCCAGCATTTT. It yields the protein CSVTPTGDSNQPQHF.

In its sample, this clonotype was seen a few times. This rearrangement joins TRBV20-1 to TRBJ1-1; D call uncertain. The germline V and J ends were trimmed by 4 bases and 1 base, with 10 bases remaining between them. The CDR3 has 13 residues. CDR1 DFQATT and CDR2 SNEGSKA come from the germline V gene (reference sequence). The CDR3 DNA sequence: TGCAGTGCTACGCGCAGTCCGAACACTGAAGCTTTCTTT. As protein: CSATRSPNTEAFF.

The J gene is TRBJ2-1, the V gene TRBV7-2; 9 nucleotides agree with TRBD2. Trimming at V came to 1 base and at J to 2 bases, leaving 0 bases not matched to a gene. CDR1 and CDR2 (germline): SGHTA, FQGNSA. This CDR3 comprises 15 residues. The CDR3 loop reads CASSLEREAYNEQFF. In DNA form, the CDR3 reads TGTGCCAGCAGCTTAGAGCGGGAGGCCTACAATGAGCAGTTCTTC.

The CDR3 loop reads CASSHPRRGRGYTF. The CDR3 DNA reads as TGTGCCAGCAGCCACCCGCGCAGGGGGCGAGGCTACACCTTC. The genes are TRBV21-1 and TRBJ1-2; TRBD1 was called by the table and not checked on the DNA. TRBV21-1 is recorded as a pseudogene. The CDR3 contains 14 residues.

V usage is TRBV15 and J usage is TRBJ2-7; D may be TRBD1 (8 bases). The CDR3 has 14 amino acids. Trimming cost V 3 bases and J 11 bases, with 20 bases left between them. The germline gives CDR1 LNHNV, CDR2 YYDKDF (reference sequence). The CDR3 coding sequence is TGTGCCACCAGCAGGGGACAGGTATTAGGGGGGGAGTACTTC. Its translation: CATSRGQVLGGEYF.

This clonotype showed up just once. The V call is TRBV9, the J call TRBJ2-7; D remains unclear. CDR3 length: 15 amino acids. Trimming removed 3 bases at V and 7 bases at J, with 20 bases between. From germline, CDR1 is SGDLS and CDR2 YYNGEE. CDR3 in DNA: TGTGCCAGCAGCGGGAACGGGCTATCCTACAATGAGCAGTACTTC. Translation: CASSGNGLSYNEQYF.

J is TRBJ2-4 and V is TRBV7-9; D gene ambiguous. CDR3 length equals 12 residues. Germline lookup yields CDR1 SEHNR and CDR2 FQNEAQ (reference sequence). V was shortened by 5 bases and J by 15 bases, with 17 bases between the two germline ends. CDR3 in amino acids: CASSEDTGVRYF. The CDR3 bases are TGTGCCAGCAGCGAAGACACCGGCGTCCGGTACTTC. The full variable domain, rest sourced from reference TRBV7-9 and TRBJ2-4, is DTGVSQNPRHKITKRGQNVTFRCDPISEHNRLYWYRQTLGQGPEFLTYFQNEAQLEKSRLLSDRFSAERPKGSFSTLEIQRTEQGDSAMYLCASSEDTGVRYFGAGTRLSVL.

On this clonotype: Compared with germline, one end of the junction differs, possibly owing to a read error. The genes are TRBV28 and TRBJ2-1; 10 bases agree with TRBD2. The CDR3 extends over 15 amino acids. In germline, CDR1 is MDHEN, CDR2 SYDVKM. CDR3 region: CASSRTSGVGNERFF. The CDR3 coding sequence is TGTGCCAGCAGCCGAACTAGCGGGGTGGGGAATGAGCGGTTCTTC.

The V gene is TRBV4-1, the J gene TRBJ1-3; unclear D gene. Deletions cut 0 bases from V and 0 bases from J, with 9 bases between. The V gene's germline CDR1 is MGHRA and CDR2 YSYEKL. The CDR3 extends over 16 amino acids. The CDR3 bases are TGCGCCAGCAGCCAAGAGAGCTCTTACTCTGGAAACACCATATATTTT. Residues: CASSQESSYSGNTIYF.

V and J are TRBV29-1 and TRBJ1-2, with TRBD1 identical over 7 bases. CDR3 length: 14 residues. Germline V gene sequence: CDR1 SQVTM, CDR2 ANQGSEA. J was trimmed by 1 base and V by 1 base; bases with no gene match: 3. CDR3 in DNA: TGCAGCGTTGAAGGACAGGGAAGTAACTATGGCTACACCTTC. It translates to CSVEGQGSNYGYTF.